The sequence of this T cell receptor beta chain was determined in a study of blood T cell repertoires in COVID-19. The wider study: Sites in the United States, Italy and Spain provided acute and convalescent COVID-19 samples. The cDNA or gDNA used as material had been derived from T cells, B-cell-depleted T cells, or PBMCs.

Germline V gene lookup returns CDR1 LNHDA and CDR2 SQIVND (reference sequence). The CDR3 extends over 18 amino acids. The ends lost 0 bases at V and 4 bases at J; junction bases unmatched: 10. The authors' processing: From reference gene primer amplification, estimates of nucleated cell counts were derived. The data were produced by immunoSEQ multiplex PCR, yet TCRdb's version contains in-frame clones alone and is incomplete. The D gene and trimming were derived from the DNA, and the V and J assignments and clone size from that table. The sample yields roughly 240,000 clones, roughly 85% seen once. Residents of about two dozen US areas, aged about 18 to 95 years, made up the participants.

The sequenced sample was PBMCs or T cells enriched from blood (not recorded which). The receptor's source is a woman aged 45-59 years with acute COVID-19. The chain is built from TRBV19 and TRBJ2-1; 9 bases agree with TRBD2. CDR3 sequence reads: CASSIETSGRPPYNEQFF. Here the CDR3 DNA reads TGTGCCAGTAGTATAGAGACTAGCGGAAGGCCCCCTTACAATGAGCAGTTCTTC.